This TCR beta chain was profiled in a study of identical twins. Study-level results: Where out-of-frame alpha sequences were twin-shared, they showed excess low generation probability. Cord blood beta clonotypes that were abundant carried fewer insertions, and memory repertoires showed no such trend.

Each cDNA held unique molecular identifiers, and template switching gave it a universal primer site. TCRdb ran MiXCR on the 5' RACE reads and lists one entry per CDR3 protein. The sample records 450,000 to 650,000 distinct CDR3 sequences, roughly 15% being singletons. A note on this clonotype: What it binds is unknown.

These data also formed part of another study, on yellow fever vaccine responses in identical twins. That report notes: After vaccination, twins' T cell response reportedly seemed partly convergent, partly personalized.

The sequence was obtained from a woman aged 18-29 years in good health. The specimen sequenced was CD4+ T cells sorted from blood.

DNA for the CDR3: TGCGCCAGCAGCTTCGGGACAGGGTGGTCAGATACGCAGTATTTT. Translation gives CASSFGTGWSDTQYF. The rearrangement joins TRBV5-1 to TRBJ2-3; 9 nucleotides agree with TRBD1. The CDR3 extends over 15 amino acids. The germline CDR1 and CDR2 sequences are SGHRS and YFSETQ. The ends lost 2 bases at V and 4 bases at J; junction bases unmatched: 5.